The rows below give T cell receptor beta chains drawn from one sample of a study of blood T cell repertoires in COVID-19. TCRdb's copy holds only in-frame clones and misses some; the assay was immunoSEQ multiplex PCR. The sample includes around 130,000 clones, approximately 88% seen only once; the top ten take about 2%. The source material was peripheral blood. These receptors originate from a man between 65 and 80 years old with active COVID-19. Both conserved end residues are part of each CDR3. D genes are given only for firm matches. Size is stated for part of the rows, as once, few or many counts, or as a class when the clone is expanded.

cdr3_length,d_call,j_call,v_call,clone_size,cdr3_aa,cdr3_nt
15,-,TRBJ2-1,TRBV9,-,CASSVEGGSYNEQFF,TGTGCCAGCAGCGTAGAAGGGGGCTCCTACAATGAGCAGTTCTTC
16,-,TRBJ2-2,TRBV19,-,CASSPRGLDNTGELFF,TGTGCCAGTAGTCCTAGAGGGCTAGACAACACCGGGGAGCTGTTTTTT
15,TRBD2,TRBJ2-7,TRBV11-2,-,CASSTSSGVSYEQYF,TGTGCCAGCAGCACCTCTAGCGGGGTCTCCTACGAGCAGTACTTC
15,-,TRBJ2-7,TRBV12-1,few,CASSFWRAHSYEQYF,TGTGCCAGCAGCTTTTGGCGGGCCCACTCCTACGAGCAGTACTTC
11,-,TRBJ1-2,TRBV20-1,-,CSARYRVGYTF,TGCAGTGCTAGATACCGGGTTGGCTACACCTTC
13,TRBD2,TRBJ2-4,TRBV15,-,CATSGLASDIQYF,TGTGCCACCAGCGGACTAGCGTCGGACATTCAGTACTTC
14,TRBD1,TRBJ2-7,TRBV19,-,CASSMARDRGEQYF,TGTGCCAGTAGTATGGCTCGGGACAGGGGAGAGCAGTACTTC
14,TRBD1,TRBJ2-4,TRBV7-2,-,CASSYRQGGDIQYF,TGTGCCAGCAGCTATAGACAGGGGGGGGACATTCAGTACTTC
13,-,TRBJ2-1,TRBV27,-,CASSFDFRGEQFF,TGTGCCAGCAGTTTCGACTTCCGGGGTGAACAGTTCTTC
12,-,TRBJ2-5,TRBV14,-,CASSRDFWPQYF,TGTGCCAGCAGCCGGGACTTTTGGCCCCAGTACTTC
15,TRBD2,TRBJ2-2,TRBV28,-,CASSRSGMVTGELFF,TGTGCCAGCTCCCGTAGCGGGATGGTCACCGGGGAGCTGTTTTTT
13,-,TRBJ2-7,TRBV19,-,CASSIGTSYEQYF,TGTGCCAGTAGTATAGGGACTTCCTACGAGCAGTACTTC
14,TRBD1,TRBJ1-5,TRBV5-1,-,CASSPGTGNQPQHF,TGCGCCAGCAGCCCCGGGACAGGAAATCAGCCCCAGCATTTT
18,TRBD2,TRBJ2-1,TRBV6-4,-,CASSPKWASGKTYDEQFF,TGTGCCAGCAGTCCTAAGTGGGCTAGCGGGAAGACTTACGATGAGCAGTTCTTC
14,TRBD1,TRBJ1-2,TRBV2,few,CASSDVRGIYGYTF,TGTGCCAGCAGTGACGTCAGGGGGATCTATGGCTACACCTTC
14,TRBD2,TRBJ2-7,TRBV19,-,CASSIRAGVGEQYF,TGTGCCAGTAGTATAAGAGCGGGAGTAGGCGAGCAGTACTTC
13,TRBD1,TRBJ2-2,TRBV29-1,-,CSGGTANTGELFF,TGCAGCGGGGGGACAGCGAACACCGGGGAGCTGTTTTTT
12,-,TRBJ1-1,TRBV7-6,-,CASSWGGGEAFF,TGTGCCAGCAGCTGGGGGGGAGGGGAAGCTTTCTTT
16,TRBD1,TRBJ1-6,TRBV7-2,-,CASSLRQGIGNSPLHF,TGTGCCAGCAGCTTAAGACAGGGAATCGGTAATTCACCCCTCCACTTT
15,-,TRBJ1-2,TRBV7-2,few,CASSHRGNSNYGYTF,TGTGCCAGCAGCCATAGGGGTAACTCGAACTATGGCTACACCTTC
15,-,TRBJ2-7,TRBV6-5,-,CASSPPRGGGYEQYF,TGTGCCAGCAGTCCACCTCGAGGGGGTGGCTACGAGCAGTACTTC
16,-,TRBJ2-1,TRBV2,-,CASSEDLRSSYNEQFF,TGTGCCAGCAGTGAAGACTTGAGGAGCTCCTACAATGAGCAGTTCTTC
14,-,TRBJ1-3,TRBV7-9,-,CASSFEYIGNTIYF,TGTGCCAGCAGCTTTGAGTATATTGGAAACACCATATATTTT
13,-,TRBJ2-3,TRBV10-3,-,CAISEPYTDTQYF,TGTGCCATCAGTGAGCCTTACACAGATACGCAGTATTTT
15,TRBD1,TRBJ2-7,TRBV4-1,-,CASSPYQGVLYEQYF,TGCGCCAGCAGCCCTTACCAGGGGGTTCTCTACGAGCAGTACTTC
12,-,TRBJ2-5,TRBV11-2,-,CASSSGQETQYF,TGTGCCAGCAGCTCCGGGCAAGAGACCCAGTACTTC
14,TRBD1,TRBJ1-2,TRBV28,-,CASSLSWDRSGYTF,TGTGCCAGCAGTTTATCGTGGGACAGAAGCGGCTACACCTTC
16,TRBD2,TRBJ2-3,TRBV19,-,CASSDSIAGSILTQYF,TGTGCCAGTAGTGATTCTATAGCGGGAAGCATTTTGACGCAGTATTTT
14,-,TRBJ2-7,TRBV5-4,-,CASSSQAGTYEQYF,TGTGCCAGCAGCTCCCAGGCGGGAACCTACGAGCAGTACTTC
12,-,TRBJ1-2,TRBV6-5,-,CASSLGGYGYTF,TGTGCCAGCAGTCTAGGCGGCTATGGCTACACCTTC
17,TRBD2,TRBJ2-1,TRBV6-6,once,CASSPHQTSRGYNEQFF,TGTGCCAGCAGTCCTCACCAGACTAGCCGCGGCTACAATGAGCAGTTCTTC
16,TRBD1,TRBJ2-3,TRBV7-3,-,CASSLTAPGQAVTQYF,TGTGCCAGCAGCTTAACGGCCCCTGGACAGGCCGTGACGCAGTATTTT
12,-,TRBJ2-1,TRBV30,-,CAWTRSYNEQFF,TGTGCCTGGACCAGGTCCTACAATGAGCAGTTCTTC
12,-,TRBJ1-2,TRBV14,few,CASSPSSYGYTF,TGTGCCAGCAGCCCCTCCTCCTATGGCTACACCTTC
15,TRBD1,TRBJ1-2,TRBV19,once,CASKDGTESNYGYTF,TGTGCCAGTAAAGACGGGACAGAAAGTAACTATGGCTACACCTTC
14,-,TRBJ2-3,TRBV18,-,CASSPDSSTDTQYF,TGTGCCAGCTCACCAGACAGTTCTACAGATACGCAGTATTTT
15,-,TRBJ1-1,TRBV4-1,-,CASSQVRAKNTEAFF,TGCGCCAGCAGCCAAGTGCGGGCGAAGAACACTGAAGCTTTCTTT
18,TRBD2,TRBJ2-2,TRBV5-1,-,CASSLGSSGRMRTGELFF,TGCGCCAGCAGCTTGGGGAGTAGCGGGAGAATGAGAACCGGGGAGCTGTTTTTT
16,-,TRBJ1-6,TRBV4-3,-,CASSQEGPTGDSPLHF,TGCGCCAGCAGCCAAGAAGGGCCGACGGGGGATTCACCCCTCCACTTT
13,-,TRBJ1-4,TRBV2,-,CASGEITNEKLFF,TGTGCCAGCGGGGAGATAACTAATGAAAAACTGTTTTTT
14,TRBD1,TRBJ1-5,TRBV19,-,CASRQGQGYQPQHF,TGTGCCAGTAGACAGGGACAGGGATATCAGCCCCAGCATTTT
15,-,TRBJ1-6,TRBV5-6,-,CASSLYGTSYSPLHF,TGTGCCAGCAGCTTGTACGGGACAAGCTACTCACCCCTCCACTTT
18,-,TRBJ2-3,TRBV30,-,CAWSVLPGDSSRVDTQYF,TGTGCCTGGAGTGTTTTGCCCGGAGACAGCAGCAGAGTAGATACGCAGTATTTT
14,-,TRBJ2-3,TRBV9,-,CASSVRDATDTQYF,TGTGCCAGCAGCGTACGAGATGCAACAGATACGCAGTATTTT
17,-,TRBJ2-7,TRBV3-1/TRBV3-2,-,CASSQGGGAALPYEQYF,TGTGCCAGCAGCCAAGGAGGGGGGGCAGCCCTTCCCTACGAGCAGTACTTC
14,-,TRBJ1-6,TRBV6-5,-,CASADRTVNSPLHF,TGTGCCAGCGCCGACCGGACAGTGAATTCACCCCTCCACTTT
17,TRBD2,TRBJ2-3,TRBV4-3,-,CASSQELGRASTDTQYF,TGCGCCAGCAGCCAGGAACTCGGGAGGGCCTCCACAGATACGCAGTATTTT
16,-,TRBJ1-5,TRBV18,once,CASSSTGVYSNQPQHF,TGTGCCAGCTCATCGACCGGGGTTTATAGCAATCAGCCCCAGCATTTT